This is a list of T cell receptor beta chains from one sample in a study of Graves' ophthalmopathy and Graves' hyperthyroidism. TCRdb reprocessed the multiplex PCR reads with MiXCR, giving one entry per CDR3 protein. The sample holds a few hundred thousand distinct CDR3 sequences, approximately 15% seen once. The specimen was peripheral blood. All receptors come from a woman aged 18 to 35 with stable Graves' hyperthyroidism. Both conserved end residues are part of each CDR3. The order of the fields is J gene, V gene, clone size, D gene, CDR3 protein. A D gene is named only where the DNA matches it firmly. Rows give clone size only sometimes, using once, few, many, or a class for an expanded clone.

J: TRBJ2-7; V: TRBV11-1; size: NA; D: TRBD1; CDR3: CASSLFPGTVSSYEQYF
J: TRBJ2-5; V: TRBV2; size: NA; D: NA; CDR3: CASSEWDQETQYF
J: TRBJ1-1; V: TRBV27; size: many; D: NA; CDR3: CASSLSGTGASTEAFF
J: TRBJ1-1; V: TRBV12-3/TRBV12-4; size: NA; D: TRBD1; CDR3: CASNQGQGDTEAFF
J: TRBJ1-1; V: TRBV25-1; size: many; D: NA; CDR3: CASRGGGAGGTEAFF
J: TRBJ1-2; V: TRBV6-2/TRBV6-3; size: NA; D: NA; CDR3: CASRESMGVYATGGYTF
J: TRBJ1-2; V: TRBV6-5; size: many; D: TRBD1; CDR3: CASSWDRVSYGYTF
J: TRBJ1-2; V: TRBV18; size: many; D: NA; CDR3: CASSPREDNYGYTF
J: TRBJ1-1; V: TRBV20-1; size: many; D: NA; CDR3: CSASPGNTEAFF
J: TRBJ1-1; V: TRBV12-5; size: many; D: TRBD1; CDR3: CASGSATGGAEEAFF
J: TRBJ1-1; V: TRBV15; size: many; D: NA; CDR3: CATTQDRNTEAFF
J: TRBJ2-7; V: TRBV4-1; size: NA; D: NA; CDR3: CASSQDWATSSYEQYF
J: TRBJ1-2; V: TRBV12-3/TRBV12-4; size: NA; D: NA; CDR3: CASSPRDRDGYTF
J: TRBJ2-7; V: TRBV20-1; size: many; D: NA; CDR3: CSAPKRYEQYF
J: TRBJ2-7; V: TRBV6-2/TRBV6-3; size: NA; D: TRBD2; CDR3: CASRPPGLGGYEQYF
J: TRBJ2-5; V: TRBV7-7; size: NA; D: TRBD1; CDR3: CASSLTGGYGETQYF
J: TRBJ2-2; V: TRBV12-3/TRBV12-4; size: NA; D: NA; CDR3: CASSLTLGLYTGELFF
J: TRBJ2-7; V: TRBV12-5; size: NA; D: NA; CDR3: CASGLGQAYDQYF
J: TRBJ1-1; V: TRBV7-8; size: NA; D: TRBD1; CDR3: CASSSGDRVAEAFF
J: TRBJ2-5; V: TRBV5-5; size: few; D: NA; CDR3: CATTLNRVWETQYF
J: TRBJ1-2; V: TRBV20-1; size: many; D: TRBD1; CDR3: CSARPPSGTGGIYGYTF
J: TRBJ2-5; V: TRBV20-1; size: NA; D: TRBD1; CDR3: CSARGRTGGEETQYF
J: TRBJ1-2; V: TRBV19; size: many; D: NA; CDR3: CASSRLDRSNYGYTF